The source of this TCR beta chain is a study of graft-versus-host responses after intestinal transplantation. Germline V gives CDR1 SGHVS, CDR2 FNYEAQ. The CDR3 consists of 15 residues. Trimming stripped 5 bases from V and 6 bases from J, with 19 bases between. Remarks on this clone: Its antigen remains unidentified.

Produced via immunoSEQ multiplex PCR; TCRdb's table is partial and in-frame only. The data hold over 85,000 clones, with around 95% observed a single time. Broader study findings: Marrow from the recipient contained GvH clones, some of which had appeared first in ileum or blood.

This sample comprised unstimulated CD8+ T cells sorted from spleen or lymph node cells, obtained before intestinal transplant. The sequence was obtained from a human donor who received an intestinal transplant. The chain is built from TRBV7-6 and TRBJ1-1; weak D call: TRBD1 (5 bases). CDR3 amino acids: CASSQTPGGTAEAFF. The CDR3 coding sequence is TGTGCCAGCAGCCAAACCCCCGGTGGGACCGCTGAAGCTTTCTTT.